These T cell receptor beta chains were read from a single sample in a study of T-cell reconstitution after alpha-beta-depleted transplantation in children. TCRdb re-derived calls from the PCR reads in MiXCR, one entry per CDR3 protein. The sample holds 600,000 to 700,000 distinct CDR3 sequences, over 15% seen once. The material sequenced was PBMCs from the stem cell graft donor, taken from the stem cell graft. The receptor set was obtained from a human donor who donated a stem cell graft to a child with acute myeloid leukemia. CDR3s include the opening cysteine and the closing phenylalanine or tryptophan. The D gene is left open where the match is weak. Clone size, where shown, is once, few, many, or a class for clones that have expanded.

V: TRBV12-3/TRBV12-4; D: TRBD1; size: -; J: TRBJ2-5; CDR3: CASSPGAGGGEETQYF; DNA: TGTGCCAGCAGTCCGGGGGCAGGGGGCGGGGAAGAGACCCAGTACTTC
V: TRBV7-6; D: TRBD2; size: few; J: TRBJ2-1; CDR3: CASSQIAGGSYNEQFF; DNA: TGTGCCAGCAGCCAGATAGCGGGGGGTTCCTACAATGAGCAGTTCTTC
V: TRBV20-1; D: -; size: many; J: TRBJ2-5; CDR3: CSARVPAAAQYF; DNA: TGCAGTGCTAGGGTCCCCGCGGCGGCCCAGTACTTC
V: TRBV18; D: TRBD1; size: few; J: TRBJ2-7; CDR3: CASSLTGTGIYEQYF; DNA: TGTGCCAGCTCATTGACCGGGACAGGGATCTACGAGCAGTACTTC
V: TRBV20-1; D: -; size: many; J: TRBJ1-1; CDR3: CSARPSSGLFMNTEAFF; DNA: TGCAGTGCTAGACCTTCTTCAGGGCTATTCATGAACACTGAAGCTTTCTTT
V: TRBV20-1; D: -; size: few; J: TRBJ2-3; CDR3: CSAQRGAGSSTDTQYF; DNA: TGCAGTGCTCAAAGGGGGGCAGGGTCTAGCACAGATACGCAGTATTTT
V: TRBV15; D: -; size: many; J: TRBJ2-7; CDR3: CATSRDGGTVPEQYF; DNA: TGTGCCACCAGCAGAGATGGGGGAACAGTGCCCGAGCAGTACTTC
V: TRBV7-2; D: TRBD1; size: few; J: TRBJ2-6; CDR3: CASSIQGALGGANVLTF; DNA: TGTGCCAGCAGCATACAGGGGGCGCTAGGAGGGGCCAACGTCCTGACTTTC
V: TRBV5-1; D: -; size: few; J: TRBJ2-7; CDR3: CACRPGTVSYEQYF; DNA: TGCGCCTGCCGTCCCGGGACGGTCTCCTACGAGCAGTACTTC
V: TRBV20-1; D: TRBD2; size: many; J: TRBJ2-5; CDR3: CSAFPAGPGETQYF; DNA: TGCAGTGCTTTTCCAGCGGGGCCGGGAGAGACCCAGTACTTC
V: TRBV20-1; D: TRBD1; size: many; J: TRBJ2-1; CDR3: CSARGGPDRVSGNEQFF; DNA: TGCAGTGCTAGGGGTGGCCCGGACAGGGTGTCCGGGAATGAGCAGTTCTTC
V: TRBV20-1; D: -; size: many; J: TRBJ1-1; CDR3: CSARKGNEAFF; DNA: TGCAGTGCTAGAAAGGGTAATGAAGCTTTCTTT
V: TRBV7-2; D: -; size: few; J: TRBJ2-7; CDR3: CASSPLGGSSSYEQYF; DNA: TGTGCCAGCAGTCCTCTCGGGGGCTCCAGCTCCTACGAGCAGTACTTC
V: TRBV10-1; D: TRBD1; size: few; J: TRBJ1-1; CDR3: CASSFMTGEDEAFF; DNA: TGCGCCAGCAGTTTCATGACAGGGGAGGATGAAGCTTTCTTT
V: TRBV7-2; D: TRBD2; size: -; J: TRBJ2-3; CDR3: CASSATLAGGTDTQYF; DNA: TGTGCCAGCAGCGCCACCCTAGCGGGGGGCACAGATACGCAGTATTTT
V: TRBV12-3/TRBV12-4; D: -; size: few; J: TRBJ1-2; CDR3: CASSLSGPYGYTF; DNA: TGTGCCAGCAGTTTATCCGGGCCCTATGGCTACACCTTC
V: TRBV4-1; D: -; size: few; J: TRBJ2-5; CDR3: CASSQGSQAQETQYF; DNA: TGCGCCAGCAGCCAAGGGTCACAGGCCCAAGAGACCCAGTACTTC
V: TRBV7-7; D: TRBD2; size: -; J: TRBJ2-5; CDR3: CASSFQLAVQETQYF; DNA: TGTGCCAGCAGCTTTCAACTAGCGGTACAAGAGACCCAGTACTTC
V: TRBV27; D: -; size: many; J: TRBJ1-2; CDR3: CASSSGGKANYGYTF; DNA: TGTGCCAGCAGTTCCGGAGGCAAAGCTAACTATGGCTACACCTTC
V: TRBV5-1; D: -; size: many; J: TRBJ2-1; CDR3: CASSLTDEQFF; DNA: TGCGCCAGCAGCCTAACCGATGAGCAGTTCTTC
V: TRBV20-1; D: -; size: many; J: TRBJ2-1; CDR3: CSARAAYSYNEQFF; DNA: TGCAGTGCTAGAGCCGCCTACTCCTACAATGAGCAGTTCTTC
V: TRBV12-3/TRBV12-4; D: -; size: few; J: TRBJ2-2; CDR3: CASSFLGASTGELFF; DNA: TGTGCCAGCAGTTTTTTGGGGGCGAGCACCGGGGAGCTGTTTTTT
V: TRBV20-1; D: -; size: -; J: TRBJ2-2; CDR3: CSARRDPNTGELFF; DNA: TGCAGTGCTAGGCGGGATCCGAACACCGGGGAGCTGTTTTTT
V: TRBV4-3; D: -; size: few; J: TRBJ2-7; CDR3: CASSQEWGRSGYEQYF; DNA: TGCGCCAGCAGCCAAGAGTGGGGCCGCTCGGGATACGAGCAGTACTTC
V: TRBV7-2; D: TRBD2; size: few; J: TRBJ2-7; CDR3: CASSSTQGLARNEQYF; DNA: TGTGCCAGCAGCTCCACCCAGGGACTAGCTCGGAACGAGCAGTACTTC
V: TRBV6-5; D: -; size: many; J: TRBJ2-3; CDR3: CASSYTPTGNTQYF; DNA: TGTGCCAGCAGTTACACACCTACAGGGAATACGCAGTATTTT
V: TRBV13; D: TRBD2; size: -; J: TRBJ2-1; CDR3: CASSGGGAYNSNEQFF; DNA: TGTGCCAGCAGTGGGGGGGGTGCATATAATAGCAATGAGCAGTTCTTC
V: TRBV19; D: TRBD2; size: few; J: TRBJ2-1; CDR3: CASTPTSGGANNEQFF; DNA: TGTGCCAGTACCCCGACTAGCGGGGGGGCCAACAATGAGCAGTTCTTC
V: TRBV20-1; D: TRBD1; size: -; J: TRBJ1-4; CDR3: CSAIRDRDIRGEKLFF; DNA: TGCAGTGCTATCCGGGACAGGGACATTCGTGGGGAAAAACTGTTTTTT
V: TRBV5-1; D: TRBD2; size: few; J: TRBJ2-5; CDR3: CASSLVASGGQETQYF; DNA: TGCGCCAGCAGCTTGGTTGCTAGCGGGGGCCAAGAGACCCAGTACTTC
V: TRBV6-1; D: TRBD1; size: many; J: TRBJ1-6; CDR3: CASRGTGTGHYPLHF; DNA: TGTGCCAGCAGGGGGACCGGGACAGGACATTATCCCCTCCACTTT
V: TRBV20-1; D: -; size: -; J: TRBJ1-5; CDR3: CSARGGPGQPQHF; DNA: TGCAGTGCTAGAGGGGGTCCCGGCCAGCCCCAGCATTTT
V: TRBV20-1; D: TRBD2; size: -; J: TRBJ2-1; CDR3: CSARDPRLAGGLSSYNEQFF; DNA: TGCAGTGCTAGAGATCCCAGACTAGCGGGGGGTCTCAGCTCCTACAATGAGCAGTTCTTC
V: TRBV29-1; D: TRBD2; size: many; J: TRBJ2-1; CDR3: CSVEKGLASNEQFF; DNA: TGCAGCGTTGAGAAGGGACTAGCTTCCAATGAGCAGTTCTTC
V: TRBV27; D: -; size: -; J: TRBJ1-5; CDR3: CASSPWGSDSNQPQHF; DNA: TGTGCCAGCAGTCCTTGGGGCAGCGATAGCAATCAGCCCCAGCATTTT
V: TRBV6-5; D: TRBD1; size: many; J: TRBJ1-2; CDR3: CASWTGLLGYTF; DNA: TGTGCCAGCTGGACAGGGCTTCTTGGCTACACCTTC
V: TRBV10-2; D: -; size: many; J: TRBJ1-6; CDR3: CASSVPAGPSPLHF; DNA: TGCGCCAGCAGTGTCCCGGCAGGGCCCTCACCCCTCCACTTT
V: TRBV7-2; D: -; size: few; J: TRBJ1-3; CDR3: CASSRNGASRGNTIYF; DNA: TGTGCCAGCAGCCGCAATGGGGCCTCGCGTGGAAACACCATATATTTT
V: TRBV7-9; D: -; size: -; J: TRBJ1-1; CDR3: CASRAGSEAFF; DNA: TGTGCCAGCAGGGCGGGATCTGAAGCTTTCTTT
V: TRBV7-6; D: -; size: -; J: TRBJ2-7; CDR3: CASSLEVSAAYEQYF; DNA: TGTGCCAGCAGCTTAGAGGTCAGCGCAGCCTACGAGCAGTACTTC
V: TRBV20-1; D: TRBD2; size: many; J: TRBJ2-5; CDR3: CSASFFGLAGGGETQYF; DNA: TGCAGTGCTAGTTTTTTCGGACTAGCGGGCGGGGGGGAGACCCAGTACTTC
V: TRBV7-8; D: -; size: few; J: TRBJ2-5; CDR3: CASSRQQETQYF; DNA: TGTGCCAGCAGCAGACAGCAAGAGACCCAGTACTTC
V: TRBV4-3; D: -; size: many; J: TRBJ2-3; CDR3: CASSQDGAGRTDTQYF; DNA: TGCGCCAGCAGCCAAGACGGGGCCGGACGCACAGATACGCAGTATTTT
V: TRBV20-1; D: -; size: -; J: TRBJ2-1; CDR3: CSATARGVWNEQFF; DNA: TGCAGTGCTACCGCCAGGGGGGTGTGGAATGAGCAGTTCTTC
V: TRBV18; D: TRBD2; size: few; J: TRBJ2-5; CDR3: CASSQTGGEETQYF; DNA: TGTGCCAGCTCGCAGACCGGGGGGGAAGAGACCCAGTACTTC
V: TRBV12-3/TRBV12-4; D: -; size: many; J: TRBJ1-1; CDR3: CASSKSQGYTEAFF; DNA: TGTGCCAGCAGCAAATCCCAGGGGTACACTGAAGCTTTCTTT
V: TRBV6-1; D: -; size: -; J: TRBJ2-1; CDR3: CASSAHGVGTGSNEQFF; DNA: TGTGCCAGCAGTGCTCATGGGGTTGGGACTGGCTCCAATGAGCAGTTCTTC
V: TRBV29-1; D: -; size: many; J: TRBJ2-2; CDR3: CSVGLEYTGELFF; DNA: TGCAGCGTTGGACTCGAGTACACCGGGGAGCTGTTTTTT
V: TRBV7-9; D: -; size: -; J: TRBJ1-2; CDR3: CASSLQPGYTF; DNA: TGTGCCAGCAGCTTACAACCTGGCTACACCTTC
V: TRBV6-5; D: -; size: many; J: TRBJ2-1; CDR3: CASRPGLTDEQFF; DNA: TGTGCCAGCAGGCCCGGGCTTACGGATGAGCAGTTCTTC
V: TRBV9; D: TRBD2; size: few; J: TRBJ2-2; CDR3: CASSHPREGKNTGELFF; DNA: TGTGCCAGCAGCCATCCGAGGGAGGGGAAGAACACCGGGGAGCTGTTTTTT
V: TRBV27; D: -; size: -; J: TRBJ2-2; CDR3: CASSRRLGDGELFF; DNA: TGTGCCAGCAGTCGCAGGCTGGGGGACGGGGAGCTGTTTTTT
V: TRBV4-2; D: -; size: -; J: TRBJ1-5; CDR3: CASSQDRGGKNQPQHF; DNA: TGTGCCAGCAGCCAAGATCGGGGTGGAAAAAATCAGCCCCAGCATTTT
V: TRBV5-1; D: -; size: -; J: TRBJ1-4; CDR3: CASSLDGAIDQGEKLFF; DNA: TGCGCCAGCAGCTTGGACGGAGCCATCGACCAGGGGGAAAAACTGTTTTTT
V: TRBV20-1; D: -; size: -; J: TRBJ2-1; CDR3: CSAIPGNNEQFF; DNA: TGCAGTGCTATACCAGGTAACAATGAGCAGTTCTTC
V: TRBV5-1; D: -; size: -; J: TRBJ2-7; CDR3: CASGDTDYEQYF; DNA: TGCGCCAGCGGAGACACCGACTACGAGCAGTACTTC
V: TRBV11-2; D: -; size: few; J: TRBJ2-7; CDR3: CASRDSFYEQYF; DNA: TGTGCCAGCAGAGACAGCTTCTACGAGCAGTACTTC
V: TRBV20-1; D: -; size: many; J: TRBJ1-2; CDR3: CSAVATYGYTF; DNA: TGCAGTGCGGTAGCCACCTATGGCTACACCTTC
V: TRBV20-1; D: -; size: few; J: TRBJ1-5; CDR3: CSASWVGQSNQPQHF; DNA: TGCAGTGCTAGCTGGGTTGGACAGAGCAATCAGCCCCAGCATTTT
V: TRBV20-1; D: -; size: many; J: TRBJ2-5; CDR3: CSARGQEETQYF; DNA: TGCAGTGCTAGAGGGCAAGAGGAGACCCAGTACTTC